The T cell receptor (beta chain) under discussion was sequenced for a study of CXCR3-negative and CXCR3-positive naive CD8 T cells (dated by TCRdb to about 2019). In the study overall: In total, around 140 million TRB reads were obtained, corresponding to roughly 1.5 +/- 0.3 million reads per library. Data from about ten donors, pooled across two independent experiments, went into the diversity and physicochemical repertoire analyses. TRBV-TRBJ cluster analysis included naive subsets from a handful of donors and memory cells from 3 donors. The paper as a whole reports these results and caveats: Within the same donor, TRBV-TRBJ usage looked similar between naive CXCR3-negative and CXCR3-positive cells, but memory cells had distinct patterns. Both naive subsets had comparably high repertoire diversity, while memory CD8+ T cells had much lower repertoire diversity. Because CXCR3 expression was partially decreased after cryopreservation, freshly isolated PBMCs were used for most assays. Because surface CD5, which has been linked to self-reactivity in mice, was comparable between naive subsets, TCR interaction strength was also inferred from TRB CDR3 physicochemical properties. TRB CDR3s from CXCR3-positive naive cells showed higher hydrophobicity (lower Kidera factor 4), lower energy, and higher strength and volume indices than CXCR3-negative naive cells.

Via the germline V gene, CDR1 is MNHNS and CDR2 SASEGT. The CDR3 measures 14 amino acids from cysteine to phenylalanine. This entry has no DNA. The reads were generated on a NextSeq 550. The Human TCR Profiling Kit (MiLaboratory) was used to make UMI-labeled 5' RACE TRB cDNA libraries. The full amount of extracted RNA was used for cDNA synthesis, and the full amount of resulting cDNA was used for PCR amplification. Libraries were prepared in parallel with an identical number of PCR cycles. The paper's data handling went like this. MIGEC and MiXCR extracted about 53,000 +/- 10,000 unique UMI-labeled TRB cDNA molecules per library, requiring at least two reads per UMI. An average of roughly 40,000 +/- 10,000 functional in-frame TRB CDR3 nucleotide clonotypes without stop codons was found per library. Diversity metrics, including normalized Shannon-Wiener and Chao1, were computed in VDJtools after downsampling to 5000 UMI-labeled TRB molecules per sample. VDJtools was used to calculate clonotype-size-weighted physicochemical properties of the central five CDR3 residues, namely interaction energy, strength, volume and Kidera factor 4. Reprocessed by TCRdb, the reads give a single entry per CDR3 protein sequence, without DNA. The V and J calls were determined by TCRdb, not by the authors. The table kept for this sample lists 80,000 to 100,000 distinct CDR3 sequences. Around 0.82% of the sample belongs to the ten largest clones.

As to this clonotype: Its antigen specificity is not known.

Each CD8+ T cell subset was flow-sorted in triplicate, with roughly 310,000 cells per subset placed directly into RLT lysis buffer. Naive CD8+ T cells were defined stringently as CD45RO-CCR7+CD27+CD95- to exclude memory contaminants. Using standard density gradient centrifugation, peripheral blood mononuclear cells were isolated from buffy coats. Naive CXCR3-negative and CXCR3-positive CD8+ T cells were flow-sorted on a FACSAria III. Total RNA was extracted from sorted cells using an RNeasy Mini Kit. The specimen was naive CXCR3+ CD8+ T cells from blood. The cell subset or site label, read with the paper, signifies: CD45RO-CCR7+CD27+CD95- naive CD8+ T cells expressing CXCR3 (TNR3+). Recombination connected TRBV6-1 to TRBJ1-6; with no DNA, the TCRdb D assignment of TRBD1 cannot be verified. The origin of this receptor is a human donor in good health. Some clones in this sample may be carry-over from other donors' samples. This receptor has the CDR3 CASIPDVYNSPLHF.